This T cell receptor (beta chain) was identified during a study of T-cell reconstitution after alpha-beta-depleted transplantation in children (dated by TCRdb to about 2016). The study in broad terms: Using TCR repertoire profiling, the study followed T-cell immune reconstitution in a quantitative way in children after TCRalphabeta/CD19-depleted allogeneic hematopoietic cell transplantation.

Including the terminal cysteine and phenylalanine, the CDR3 comprises 13 residues. The CDR3 DNA has 39 bases and is translated from base 1. CDR1 and CDR2 are drawn from the germline V gene: LGHNA, YSLEER. The V end loses 1 base and the J end loses 8 bases, and a stretch of 8 bases separates them. The method was PCR. The data were produced on an Illumina HiSeq 2500. To normalize quantification of the TCRbeta repertoire, the TCR libraries were built with molecular barcoding that relied on unique molecular identifiers. The raw public reads went through TCRdb reprocessing: fastp at Q25, MiXCR clone calling, in-frame beta chains kept. Entries that share a CDR3 protein sequence are merged under the most common genes and DNA. The sample profile shows about 610,000 distinct CDR3 sequences; 10% of them were found once. The ten largest clonotypes hold around 4% of the sample. The table lists this clonotype with a few counts. Its binding antigen is unknown. No base quality values were provided; no much bigger clone lies one nucleotide off.

The TCR comes from a human donor who donated a stem cell graft to a child with acute myeloid leukemia. The sequence links TRBV4-3 to TRBJ1-4, with the identity of the D gene unclear. The sample was PBMCs from the stem cell graft donor, taken from the stem cell graft. The DNA is as follows: TGCGCCAGCAGCCAAGGGATTCGAGAAAAACTGTTTTTT. It translates as CASSQGIREKLFF.